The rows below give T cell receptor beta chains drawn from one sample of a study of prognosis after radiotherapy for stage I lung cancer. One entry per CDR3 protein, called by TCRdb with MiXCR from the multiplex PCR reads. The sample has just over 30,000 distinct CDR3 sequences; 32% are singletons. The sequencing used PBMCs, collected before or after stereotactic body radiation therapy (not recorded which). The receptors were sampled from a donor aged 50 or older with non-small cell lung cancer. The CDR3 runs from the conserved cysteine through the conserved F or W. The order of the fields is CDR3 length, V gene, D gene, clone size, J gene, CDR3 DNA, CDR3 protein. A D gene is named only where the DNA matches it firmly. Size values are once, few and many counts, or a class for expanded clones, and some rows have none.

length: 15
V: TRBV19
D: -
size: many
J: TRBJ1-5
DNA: TGTGCCAGTAAAACACAGGGTCCTAGCAATCAGCCCCAGCATTTT
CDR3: CASKTQGPSNQPQHF

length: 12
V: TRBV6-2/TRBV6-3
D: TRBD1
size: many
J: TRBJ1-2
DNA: TGTGCCAGCAGTTACAGGACAGGGGGCTACACCTTC
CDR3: CASSYRTGGYTF

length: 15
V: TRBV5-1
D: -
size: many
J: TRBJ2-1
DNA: TGCGCCAGCAGCCAACAGGAAAGGTATTACAATGAGCAGTTCTTC
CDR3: CASSQQERYYNEQFF

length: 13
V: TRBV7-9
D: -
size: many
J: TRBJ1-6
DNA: TGTGCCAGCAGTTACAGGGACAATTCACCCCTCCACTTT
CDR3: CASSYRDNSPLHF

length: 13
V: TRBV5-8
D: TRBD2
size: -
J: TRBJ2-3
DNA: TGTGCCAGCAGCTGGACTAGCGGGGTCAGGCAGTATTTT
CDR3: CASSWTSGVRQYF

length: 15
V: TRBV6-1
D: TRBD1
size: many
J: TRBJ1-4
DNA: TGTGCCAGCAGTGAATTGACAGGGAATAACGAAAAACTGTTTTTT
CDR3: CASSELTGNNEKLFF

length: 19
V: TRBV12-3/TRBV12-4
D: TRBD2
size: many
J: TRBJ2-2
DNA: TGTGCCAGCAGTTTCTTCCGACTAGCGGGAGGGGCGAACACCGGGGAGCTGTTTTTT
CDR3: CASSFFRLAGGANTGELFF

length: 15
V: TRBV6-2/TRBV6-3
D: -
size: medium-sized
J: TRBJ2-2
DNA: TGTGCCAGCAGTTACCGGTTAGACCTCACCGGGGAGCTGTTTTTT
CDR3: CASSYRLDLTGELFF

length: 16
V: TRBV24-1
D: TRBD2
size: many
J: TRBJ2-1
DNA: TGTGCCACCAGTGATCAACTAGCGGGAGCTTTGAATGAGCAGTTCTTC
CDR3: CATSDQLAGALNEQFF

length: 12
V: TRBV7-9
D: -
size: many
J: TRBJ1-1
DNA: TGTGCCAGCAGCCTTAGACAGACTGAAGCTTTCTTT
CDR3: CASSLRQTEAFF

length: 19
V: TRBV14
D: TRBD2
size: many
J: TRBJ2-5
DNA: TGTGCCAGCAGCCAAGATTCGGGGTTAGCGGGGAGGAAAGAAGAGACCCAGTACTTC
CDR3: CASSQDSGLAGRKEETQYF

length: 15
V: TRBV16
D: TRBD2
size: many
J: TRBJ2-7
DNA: TGTGCCAGCAGCCAATATAGCGGGAGTAGGAACGAGCAGTACTTC
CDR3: CASSQYSGSRNEQYF

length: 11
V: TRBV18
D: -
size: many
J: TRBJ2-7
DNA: TGTGCCAGCTCACGTCAGGGAGAGCAGTACTTC
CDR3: CASSRQGEQYF

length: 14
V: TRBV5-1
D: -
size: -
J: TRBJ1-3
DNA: TGCGCCAGCAGCTGGGGGGGGTCTGGAAACACCATATATTTT
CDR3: CASSWGGSGNTIYF

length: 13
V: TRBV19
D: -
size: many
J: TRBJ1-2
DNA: TGTGCCAGTAGTATTCCAGGGGTATTGGGCTACACCTTC
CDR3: CASSIPGVLGYTF

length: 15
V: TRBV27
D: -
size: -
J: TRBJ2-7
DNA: TGTGCCAGCAGTCGCTATACATGGGGATCCTACGAGCAGTACTTC
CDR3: CASSRYTWGSYEQYF

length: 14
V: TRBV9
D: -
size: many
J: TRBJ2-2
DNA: TGTGCCAGCAGCATGACTGATACCACCGGGGAGCTGTTTTTT
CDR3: CASSMTDTTGELFF

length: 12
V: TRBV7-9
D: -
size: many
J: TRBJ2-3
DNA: TGTGCCAGCAGCTTAGAGAGTTATACGCAGTATTTT
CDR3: CASSLESYTQYF

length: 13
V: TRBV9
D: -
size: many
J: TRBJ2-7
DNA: TGTGCCAGCAGCGCCCCTAGCAGTTACGAGCAGTACTTC
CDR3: CASSAPSSYEQYF

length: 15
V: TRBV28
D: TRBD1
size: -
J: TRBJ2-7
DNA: TGTGCCAGCAGCCGGCATGACAGGGGGATCTACGAGCAGTACTTC
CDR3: CASSRHDRGIYEQYF

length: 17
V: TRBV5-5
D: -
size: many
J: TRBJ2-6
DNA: TGTGCCAGCAGGGGGGGGACACGATTCTCTGGGGCCAACGTCCTGACTTTC
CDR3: CASRGGTRFSGANVLTF

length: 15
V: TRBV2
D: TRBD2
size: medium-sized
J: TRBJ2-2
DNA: TGTGCCAGCAGTTATCTAGCGGGAGCTGGCGGGGAGCTGTTTTTT
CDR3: CASSYLAGAGGELFF

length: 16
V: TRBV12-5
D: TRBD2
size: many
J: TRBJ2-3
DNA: TGTGCTAGTGGACCGAGGGGTGCGGGGGGAAGCCATACGCAGTATTTT
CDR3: CASGPRGAGGSHTQYF

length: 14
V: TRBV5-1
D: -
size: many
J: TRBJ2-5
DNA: TGCGCCAGCAGCTTGGGGCGGAGGGGGGAGACCCAGTACTTC
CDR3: CASSLGRRGETQYF